The next 13 T cell receptor beta chains were all read from a single sample in a study of blood T cells in healthy people across ages. Next came a second PCR, run for about 6 to 12 cycles, which used a sample-barcoded 5' primer along with a J-beta primer mix. Via MiXCR, TCRdb re-called the 5' RACE reads, giving one row per CDR3 protein. The sample records about 1,800,000 distinct CDR3 sequences, approximately 30% being singletons. The sample was blood. These receptor sequences come from a woman aged 25 to 39 in good health.

This clonotype showed up many times. The rearrangement uses TRBV12-3 or TRBV12-4 and TRBJ2-7; no clear D gene. Trimming stripped 5 bases from V and 3 bases from J, with 17 bases between. The CDR3 covers 15 residues. In nucleotides, the CDR3 is TGTGCCAGCAGTCCCAAGCATAGGCCGCACTACGAGCAGTACTTC. This sequence encodes CASSPKHRPHYEQYF.

This clonotype was seen many times. The chain couples TRBV7-9 to TRBJ2-5, with 9 bases matching TRBD2. The V and J ends lost 5 bases and 3 bases, in that order; junction bases with no gene match: 13. The CDR3 runs 17 residues. Germline V gene data show CDR1 as SEHNR and CDR2 as FQNEAQ (reference sequence). CDR3 residues: CASSLTRGGRRKETQYF. In nucleotides, the CDR3 is TGTGCCAGCAGCCTCACGCGGGGGGGCCGCCGGAAAGAGACCCAGTACTTC.

The chain links TRBV20-1 to TRBJ2-7; perhaps TRBD2 as D (6 bases). The CDR3 has 13 amino acids. CDR1 is DFQATT, CDR2 SNEGSKA, per germline (reference sequence). Trimming cost V 6 bases and J 7 bases, with 19 bases left between them. The CDR3 DNA reads TGCAGTGCCTCCGCGGGGACGGGTTTGGAGCAGTACTTC. This encodes CSASAGTGLEQYF.

Comment on this clonotype: This clone may be a read error of a much larger clone one base away. The V and J genes are TRBV6-1 and TRBJ1-5, with D uncertain. Trimming took 4 bases from V and 12 from J, leaving 13 bases between them. This CDR3 region has 12 residues. CDR1 and CDR2 (germline): MNHNS, SASEGT. The CDR3 spells CASSGGPLRQHF. Here the CDR3 DNA reads TGTGCCAGCAGTGGGGGTCCCCTCCGCCAGCATTTT.

To note about this clonotype: It is likely a read error: a sequence one base away is far more abundant. The chain carries TRBV6-1 and TRBJ2-7, with 10 bases aligning to TRBD1. The V gene's germline CDR1 is MNHNS and CDR2 SASEGT. CDR3 length: 12 amino acids. CDR3 DNA: TGTGTCAGCAGGGACAGGGGCTACGAGCAGTACTTC. Protein: CVSRDRGYEQYF.

This clonotype showed up just once. The V call is TRBV11-2, the J call TRBJ2-5, with 10 bases that match TRBD2. This CDR3 has 17 residues. With V trimmed by 1 base and J by 5 bases, 10 bases remained unmatched. Germline loops: CDR1 SGHAT, CDR2 FQNNGV. The CDR3 sequence: CASSLGTSGQVRETQYF. CDR3 nucleotide sequence: TGTGCCAGCAGCTTAGGGACTAGCGGACAAGTACGGGAGACCCAGTACTTC.

The chain carries TRBV6-6 and TRBJ2-1; 8 nucleotides align to TRBD2. CDR1 and CDR2 from the germline V gene are MNHNY and SVGAGI (reference sequence). This CDR3 spans 16 amino acids. With 2 bases clipped from V and 3 bases from J, the junction kept 6 bases outside the gene matches. CDR3 sequence (DNA): TGTGCCAGCAGTTACGGTCGGCGGGGGGACTACAATGAGCAGTTCTTC. Its protein product is CASSYGRRGDYNEQFF.

Details on this clonotype: Since the CDR3 does not end with the conserved phenylalanine or tryptophan, this likely comes from a read error. The chain has TRBV19 and TRBJ1-2; 7 nucleotides line up with TRBD1. Trimming took 7 bases from V and 4 from J; bases not matched to a gene: 3. The CDR3 contains 12 residues. Per germline, CDR1 LNHDA and CDR2 SQIVND (reference sequence). The chain's CDR3 is CASNPGGYGYTL. The CDR3 coding sequence is TGTGCCAGTAATCCAGGGGGCTATGGCTACACCCTC.

This clonotype turned up a few times. V and J are TRBV4-1 and TRBJ2-1; 10 bases are shared with TRBD2. The ends lost 0 bases at V and 8 bases at J; junction bases unmatched: 13. The germline CDR1 and CDR2 sequences are MGHRA and YSYEKL. The CDR3 spans 18 residues. The CDR3 region has the DNA TGCGCCAGCAGCCAAGAGAGGTCTAGCGGGAGTAGGTGGGATGAGCAGTTCTTC. As protein: CASSQERSSGSRWDEQFF.

This clonotype was recorded a few times. The chain employs TRBV5-1 and TRBJ2-1; 7 nucleotides agree with TRBD2. V lost 6 bases to trimming and J lost 4 bases; unmatched junction nucleotides: 10. The length of the CDR3 is 15 residues. The germline gives CDR1 SGHRS, CDR2 YFSETQ. The CDR3 region is CASTPERGGYNEQFF. The CDR3 DNA sequence: TGCGCCAGCACTCCTGAGCGGGGCGGGTACAATGAGCAGTTCTTC.

In this sample, this clonotype turned up a few times. The genes are TRBV28 and TRBJ2-1; 9 bases match TRBD1. The CDR3 length is 14 residues. The germline V gene encodes CDR1 MDHEN and CDR2 SYDVKM. With 6 bases clipped from V and 6 bases from J, the junction kept 6 bases outside the gene matches. The CDR3 region is CASRGDRVFNEQFF. The DNA of the CDR3 is TGTGCCAGCAGGGGGGACAGGGTGTTCAATGAGCAGTTCTTC.

This clonotype appeared a few times. The rearrangement uses TRBV4-3 and TRBJ2-2; TRBD1 agrees at 7 bases. J lost 5 bases, V lost 5 bases, and 8 bases had no gene match. This CDR3 is 15 amino acids long. Germline assignment: CDR1 LGHNA and CDR2 YSLEER. The CDR3 coding sequence is TGCGCCAGCAGCGCTGAGGGGGCCCTTACCGGGGAGCTGTTTTTT. Translated: CASSAEGALTGELFF.

The CDR3 is CASSDGSSGDTQYF. CDR3 bases: TGTGCCAGCAGTGATGGGAGCAGTGGAGATACGCAGTATTTT. The gene calls are TRBV2 and TRBJ2-3; tentative D call: TRBD2 (5 bases). Deletions cut 3 bases from V and 5 bases from J, with 12 bases between. The CDR3 runs 14 residues. CDR1 is SNHLY, CDR2 FYNNEI, per germline.